Following are 29 T cell receptor beta chains from one sample sequenced in a study of T-cell reconstitution after alpha-beta-depleted transplantation in children. Researchers prepared the TCRbeta library using unique molecular identifiers, the study reports. TCRdb re-called the PCR reads through MiXCR, storing one row per CDR3 protein. The sample carries about 440,000 distinct CDR3 sequences, around two fifths recorded once. The material was PBMCs, obtained before TCRalphabeta/CD19-depleted stem cell transplant. All receptors derive from a girl aged 2-9 years with aplastic anemia, due to receive a stem cell transplant.

This clonotype was observed at least ten times. The V gene is TRBV7-9, the J gene TRBJ2-1; D might be TRBD2 (5 bases). Trimming pared 5 bases from V and 6 bases from J, leaving 17 bases between. CDR1 is SEHNR and CDR2 is FQNEAQ in the germline V gene (reference sequence). The CDR3 spans 15 residues. The DNA for the CDR3 is TGTGCCAGCAGCCCTAACTTAACGGGGTCCAATGAGCAGTTCTTC. Translated, it gives CASSPNLTGSNEQFF.

This clonotype showed up many times. The rearrangement uses TRBV5-1 and TRBJ2-7; maybe TRBD2 (5 bases). Trimming removed 0 bases from V and 0 bases from J, with 13 bases in between. Germline loops: CDR1 SGHRS, CDR2 YFSETQ. CDR3 size: 16 residues. The CDR3 nucleotides are TGCGCCAGCAGCTTGGGTTCGGGGTGGAGCTCCTACGAGCAGTACTTC. Translation: CASSLGSGWSSYEQYF.

V is TRBV20-1 and J is TRBJ2-1; 14 bases agree with TRBD2. Germline V gene lookup returns CDR1 DFQATT and CDR2 SNEGSKA (reference sequence). This CDR3 region has 13 residues. The trim removed 4 bases at V and 8 bases at J, leaving 1 base unmatched. CDR3 protein: CSAKGLAGDEQFF. The CDR3 DNA reads TGCAGTGCTAAGGGACTAGCGGGAGATGAGCAGTTCTTC.

There are many counts of this clonotype. This sequence joins TRBV20-1 and TRBJ2-3; 13 positions match TRBD2. This CDR3 is 18 amino acids long. The J segment lost 6 bases and the V segment lost 0 bases, leaving 12 bases of the junction unmatched. From germline, CDR1 is DFQATT and CDR2 SNEGSKA (reference sequence). The chain's CDR3 is CSARDLELAGGPGDTQYF. CDR3 DNA sequence: TGCAGTGCTAGAGATTTGGAACTAGCGGGAGGGCCGGGGGATACGCAGTATTTT.

The V call is TRBV6-1, the J call TRBJ2-2, with TRBD1 matching 7 bases. V trimming: 7 bases; J trimming: 4 bases; junction bases outside the gene matches: 6. Per the germline V gene, CDR1 is MNHNS and CDR2 is SASEGT. This CDR3 is 14 amino acids long. CDR3 DNA sequence: TGTGCCAGCAATGACAGGGTGGGCACCGGGGAGCTGTTTTTT. Its protein is CASNDRVGTGELFF.

This clonotype was counted at least ten times. The chain combines TRBV7-6 with TRBJ1-2; D is undetermined. CDR1 is SGHVS, CDR2 FNYEAQ, per germline. V was trimmed by 0 bases and J by 4 bases, leaving 9 bases between them. This CDR3 has 14 amino acids. The CDR3 protein is CASSLAPGFYGYTF. CDR3 nucleotide sequence: TGTGCCAGCAGCTTAGCGCCGGGGTTCTATGGCTACACCTTC.

The rearrangement joins TRBV2 to TRBJ1-2; perhaps TRBD1 as D (6 bases). The CDR3 totals 17 residues. From germline, CDR1 is SNHLY and CDR2 FYNNEI. V lost 1 base and J lost 3, with 18 bases in between. The CDR3 DNA is TGTGCCAGCAGTGAAGTCTATCACAGGGTAACCGACTATGGCTACACCTTC. This gives the protein CASSEVYHRVTDYGYTF.

The V call is TRBV4-3, the J call TRBJ2-5, with 7 bases lining up with TRBD1. The V gene's germline CDR1 is LGHNA and CDR2 YSLEER. V gave up 0 bases and J gave up 1 base; unmatched junction bases: 8. The CDR3 length is 17 residues. CDR3 loop: CASSQEPPGQLQETQYF. DNA of the CDR3: TGCGCCAGCAGCCAAGAACCCCCGGGACAGCTCCAAGAGACCCAGTACTTC.

This clonotype was picked up many times. The chain links TRBV7-2 to TRBJ2-7; TRBD1 is a possible D gene (6 bases). There are 15 residues in the CDR3. Trimming stripped 1 base from V and 6 bases from J, with 16 bases between. The V gene's germline CDR1 is SGHTA and CDR2 FQGNSA. CDR3 bases: TGTGCCAGCAGCTTAGAGGGCAGGGGTGTCGGCGAGCAGTACTTC. Translated, it gives CASSLEGRGVGEQYF.

This chain connects TRBV10-3 to TRBJ1-1; a weak D match, TRBD1 (5 bases). Trimming shortened V by 7 bases and J by 8 bases, and 14 bases separated the two germline ends. This CDR3 is built from 12 residues. Germline V gene sequence: CDR1 ENHRY, CDR2 SYGVKD. The CDR3, as DNA: TGTGCCATCACGGGGCCTTCAGGGGAAGCTTTCTTT. It specifies CAITGPSGEAFF.

This chain connects TRBV29-1 to TRBJ2-5, with D maybe TRBD1 (6 bases). CDR3 length: 13 residues. Germline values: CDR1 SQVTM, CDR2 ANQGSEA. Trimming removed 7 bases at V and 5 bases at J, with 17 bases between. The CDR3 DNA reads as TGCAGCGCGGACAGTCCGGCGGTGGAGACCCAGTACTTC. Translated, it gives CSADSPAVETQYF.

The table lists this clonotype with many counts. The genes are TRBV6-1 and TRBJ1-1; TRBD1 might be the D (5 bases). The length of the CDR3 is 16 residues. In germline, CDR1 is MNHNS, CDR2 SASEGT. Trimming left V 7 bases short and J 0 bases short, with 18 bases between. CDR3 protein: CASNDRPRLLNTEAFF. DNA for the CDR3: TGTGCCAGCAATGACAGACCTAGACTTCTGAACACTGAAGCTTTCTTT.

Only one count was recorded for this clonotype. This rearrangement joins TRBV7-6 to TRBJ2-1, with D possibly being TRBD1 (7 bases). This CDR3 contains 17 residues. The germline V gene encodes CDR1 SGHVS and CDR2 FNYEAQ. Deletions cut 2 bases from V and 3 bases from J, with 17 bases between. In DNA form, the CDR3 reads TGTGCCAGCAGCTTATACCCCGGAGGGGGCGGCTACAATGAGCAGTTCTTC. This translates into CASSLYPGGGGYNEQFF.

This clonotype appeared many times. The chain recombines TRBV7-2 with TRBJ2-1; weak D call: TRBD2 (6 bases). This CDR3 comprises 14 residues. The germline V gene has CDR1 SGHTA and CDR2 FQGNSA. V shed 2 bases and J shed 3 bases, with 8 bases lying between them. In DNA form, the CDR3 reads TGTGCCAGCAGCTTACCGGGAGTCTACAATGAGCAGTTCTTC. It encodes CASSLPGVYNEQFF.

This clonotype showed up many times. This sequence joins TRBV7-8 and TRBJ2-5; no clear D. Trimming cost V 5 bases and J 2 bases, with 12 bases left between them. The V gene's germline CDR1 is SGHVS and CDR2 FQNEAQ. This CDR3 is built from 14 residues. The CDR3 DNA reads as TGTGCCAGCAGCCCTAGGGAAGTACAAGAGACCCAGTACTTC. Protein product: CASSPREVQETQYF.

The rearrangement uses TRBV12-3 or TRBV12-4 and TRBJ2-1; D gene ambiguous. The CDR3 totals 13 residues. V was pared by 7 bases and J by 9 bases, with 16 bases between. The CDR3 nucleotides read TGTGCCAGCACTTCCTCTAATACCGCTGAGCAGTTCTTC. Translated, it gives CASTSSNTAEQFF.

The chain carries TRBV18 and TRBJ2-3, with a weak D call TRBD1 (5 bases). The ends were cut back, 2 bases at V and 5 bases at J, with 14 bases in the middle. In germline, CDR1 is KGHSH, CDR2 LQKENI. The CDR3 consists of 15 residues. The CDR3 region is CASSPSWGRGDTQYF. The CDR3 DNA sequence: TGTGCCAGCTCACCATCGTGGGGAAGGGGAGATACGCAGTATTTT.

This clonotype was detected only a few times. This chain joins TRBV12-3 or TRBV12-4 and TRBJ2-1, with 9 nucleotides matching TRBD1. CDR3 size: 16 residues. The V gene end was trimmed by 5 bases and the J gene end by 7 bases; junction bases not matched to a gene: 12. The DNA of the CDR3 is TGTGCCAGCAGTCTGGGGGGACAGGGAAAAAGTAATGAGCAGTTCTTC. Its translation is CASSLGGQGKSNEQFF.

CDR3 sequence: CSARVTSYEQFF. CDR3 nucleotide sequence: TGCAGTGCTAGAGTGACTAGCTACGAGCAGTTCTTC. The chain uses TRBV20-1 and TRBJ2-1; the match to TRBD2 covers 7 bases. From germline, CDR1 is DFQATT and CDR2 SNEGSKA (reference sequence). The CDR3 runs 12 residues. Losses at the gene ends were 1 base for V and 10 bases for J; bases not matched to a gene: 4.

This clonotype has a count of ten or more. The genes are TRBV20-1 and TRBJ2-3; 12 nucleotides agree with TRBD2. The CDR3 runs to 13 residues. V lost 6 bases and J lost 8; bases outside the gene matches: 6. From germline, CDR1 is DFQATT and CDR2 SNEGSKA (reference sequence). The CDR3 spells CSALTSGSLTQYF. As DNA, the CDR3 is TGCAGTGCGTTGACTAGCGGGAGTCTTACGCAGTATTTT.

V usage is TRBV27 and J usage is TRBJ2-7; 10 nucleotides match TRBD1. J lost 4 bases, V lost 5 bases, and 8 bases had no gene match. The CDR3 is made up of 15 amino acids. The germline V gene has CDR1 MNHEY and CDR2 SMNVEV (reference sequence). The CDR3, as DNA: TGTGCCAGCAGTGCCTTAGACAGGGGGCTTTACGAGCAGTACTTC. Protein: CASSALDRGLYEQYF.

A remark on this clonotype: A much larger clone is a single base away; this may be a read error. V usage is TRBV6-1 and J usage is TRBJ2-7, with TRBD1 matching over 7 bases. Per germline, CDR1 MNHNS and CDR2 SASEGT. V dropped 7 bases and J dropped 1; count of bases not matched to a gene: 7. The CDR3 has 14 amino acids. The CDR3 bases are TGTGCCAGCACCACATCGACAGGGTCCTACGAGCAGTACTTC. Protein: CASTTSTGSYEQYF.

The chain recombines TRBV11-2 with TRBJ1-3; D remains unclear. The CDR3 covers 19 residues. Germline loops: CDR1 SGHAT, CDR2 FQNNGV. Trimming cost V 5 bases and J 1 base, with 24 bases left between them. The CDR3 is CASSPFIPTTEVSGNTIYF. CDR3 in DNA: TGTGCCAGCAGCCCCTTTATCCCTACCACTGAAGTTTCTGGAAACACCATATATTTT. The entire variable domain, with the rest obtained from reference TRBV11-2 and TRBJ1-3, is as follows: EAGVAQSPRYKIIEKRQSVAFWCNPISGHATLYWYQQILGQGPKLLIQFQNNGVVDDSQLPKDRFSAERLKGVDSTLKIQPAKLEDSAVYLCASSPFIPTTEVSGNTIYFGEGSWLTVV.

This sequence joins TRBV5-1 and TRBJ1-4; D ambiguous. From germline, CDR1 is SGHRS and CDR2 YFSETQ. The V end lost 5 bases, the J end lost 8 bases, and 16 bases lay between the germline ends. The CDR3 extends over 14 amino acids. The CDR3 reads CASSLGPSEEKLFF. CDR3 DNA: TGCGCCAGCAGTCTTGGACCCTCTGAGGAAAAACTGTTTTTT. The full variable domain, with the rest looked up from reference TRBV5-1 and TRBJ1-4, is KAGVTQTPRYLIKTRGQQVTLSCSPISGHRSVSWYQQTPGQGLQFLFEYFSETQRNKGNFPGRFSGRQFSNSRSEMNVSTLELGDSALYLCASSLGPSEEKLFFGSGTQLSVL.

This clonotype has ten or more counts. The chain joins TRBV5-6 to TRBJ2-2; possibly TRBD2 for D (6 bases). V gave up 4 bases and J gave up 6 bases, with 10 bases separating them. Germline lookup yields CDR1 SGHDT and CDR2 YYEEEE. The CDR3 contains 13 residues. CDR3 loop: CASSLWGAGELFF. DNA of the CDR3: TGTGCCAGCAGCCTTTGGGGGGCCGGGGAGCTGTTTTTT.

The table lists this clonotype with many counts. The chain couples TRBV5-1 to TRBJ2-3; D possibly corresponds to TRBD1 (6 bases). CDR3 length: 14 residues. The ends were cut back, 5 bases at V and 4 bases at J, with 14 bases in the middle. The germline CDR1 and CDR2 sequences are SGHRS and YFSETQ. The CDR3 loop reads CASRFTGLADTQYF. The CDR3 coding sequence is TGCGCCAGCAGATTTACAGGGTTGGCAGATACGCAGTATTTT.

This clonotype was observed a few times. The chain links TRBV7-2 to TRBJ2-1, with D hard to call. V was cut by 5 bases and J by 7 bases, with 9 bases left in between. Germline CDR1 SGHTA, CDR2 FQGNSA. The CDR3 runs to 12 residues. CDR3 amino acids: CASSHLTNEQFF. Written as DNA, the CDR3 is TGTGCCAGCAGCCACCTAACGAATGAGCAGTTCTTC.

The rearrangement links TRBV3-1 to TRBJ2-7, with 10 positions matching TRBD2. The J segment lost 5 bases and the V segment lost 3 bases, leaving 4 bases of the junction unmatched. Germline V CDR1 and CDR2: LGHDT, YNNKEL (reference sequence). The CDR3 runs 14 residues. The CDR3 protein is CASSHASGSDEQYF. In DNA, the CDR3 is TGTGCCAGCAGCCACGCTAGCGGGAGCGACGAGCAGTACTTC.

This clonotype occurred a few times. Its ends do not fully match the called genes, so a read error is possible. V usage is TRBV5-1 and J usage is TRBJ2-7; D gene unclear. Germline V gene data show CDR1 as SGHRS and CDR2 as YFSETQ. The CDR3 contains 14 residues. The CDR3 is CASSLEAGPYEQYF. The CDR3 DNA sequence: TGTGCCAGCAGCTTAGAGGCAGGTCCCTACGAGCAGTACTTC.